This TCR beta chain stems from a study of radiation and T cells in renal cell carcinoma. Looking at the study overall: Nephrectomy followed 15 Gy stereotactic body radiation by 4 weeks.

Study-level points and caveats: In blood, top tumor clones expanded by 2 weeks, shrinking by 4.

The V gene's germline CDR1 is KGHSH and CDR2 LQKENI. CDR3 size: 12 residues. Trimming removed 0 bases at V and 7 bases at J, with 6 bases between. Time point of the sample: baseline pretreatment blood. The treatment was: 15 Gy SBRT to primary tumor, nephrectomy 4 weeks later. About this clone: Its antigen is as yet unknown.

Clones were read by immunoSEQ multiplex PCR, and TCRdb kept only the in-frame ones, dropping some. The sample consists of 87,000 or so clones, approximately 86% of them appearing once. The chain recombines TRBV18 with TRBJ2-5; no definite D call. The clonotype was recovered from a man over 45 with renal cell carcinoma. Here the sequenced sample was blood, taken from a patient whose treatment included radiotherapy and nephrectomy. The CDR3 nucleotides are TGTGCCAGCTCACCACCGTCTTTGACCCAGTACTTC. The encoded protein is CASSPPSLTQYF. The full variable domain, rest sourced from reference TRBV18 and TRBJ2-5, is NAGVMQNPRHLVRRRGQEARLRCSPMKGHSHVYWYRQLPEEGLKFMVYLQKENIIDESGMPKERFSAEFPKEGPSILRIQQVVRGDSAAYFCASSPPSLTQYFGPGTRLLVL.